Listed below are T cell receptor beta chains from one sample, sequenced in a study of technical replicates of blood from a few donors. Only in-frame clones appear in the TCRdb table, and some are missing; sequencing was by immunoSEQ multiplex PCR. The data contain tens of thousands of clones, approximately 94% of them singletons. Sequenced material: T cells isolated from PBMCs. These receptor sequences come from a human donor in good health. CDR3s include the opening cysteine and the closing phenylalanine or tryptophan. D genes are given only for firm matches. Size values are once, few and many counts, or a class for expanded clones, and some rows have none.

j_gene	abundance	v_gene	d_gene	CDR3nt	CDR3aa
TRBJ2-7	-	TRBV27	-	TGTGCCAGCAGTTTATCGTTTTTCGGGAGCTCCTACGAGCAGTACTTC	CASSLSFFGSSYEQYF
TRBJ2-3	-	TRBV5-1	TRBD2	TGCGCCAGCAGCTCCCGGGGGGAGGCAGATACGCAGTATTTT	CASSSRGEADTQYF
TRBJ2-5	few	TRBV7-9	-	TGTGCCAGCAGCTTAGACGGGAGAGAGACCCAGTACTTC	CASSLDGRETQYF
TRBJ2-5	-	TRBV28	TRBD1	TGTGCCAGCAGTTTCCCCGGGACAGCCTCAAAAGAGACCCAGTACTTC	CASSFPGTASKETQYF
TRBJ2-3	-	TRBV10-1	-	TGCGCCAGCAGTCTAGCAATCTTCACAGATACGCAGTATTTT	CASSLAIFTDTQYF
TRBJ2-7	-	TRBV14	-	TGTGCCAGCAGCCAAGGAGTCGGCTCCTACGAGCAGTACTTC	CASSQGVGSYEQYF
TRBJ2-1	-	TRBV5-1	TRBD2	TGCGCCAGCAGCGCTAGCGGGGGGGCGTTCAATGAGCAGTTCTTC	CASSASGGAFNEQFF
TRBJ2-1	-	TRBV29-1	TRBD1	TGCAGCGTTGAAGAGACGGACAGGGGGCAGGAGAATGAGCAGTTCTTC	CSVEETDRGQENEQFF
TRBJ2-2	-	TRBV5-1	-	TGCGCCAGCAGCCCCGGGTCCGCGAACACCGGGGAGCTGTTTTTT	CASSPGSANTGELFF
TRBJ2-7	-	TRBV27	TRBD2	TGTGCCAGCAGTTTTCTGCGGGAGGGTACCGGCGAGCAGTACTTC	CASSFLREGTGEQYF
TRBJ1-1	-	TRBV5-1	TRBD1	TGCGCCAGCAGCTTGGCCTCGGACAGGGGCGCTTTCTTT	CASSLASDRGAFF
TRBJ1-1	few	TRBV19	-	TGTGCCAGTAGTGTTGGTTATACCCGGGGGGCGAACACTGAAGCTTTCTTT	CASSVGYTRGANTEAFF
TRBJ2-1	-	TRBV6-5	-	TGTGCCAGCAGTTACTCGACGCGGGACTCTGAGCAGTTCTTC	CASSYSTRDSEQFF
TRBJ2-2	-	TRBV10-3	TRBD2	TGTGCCATCAGTGGCCCTAGAACGGGACTAGGGTGGAACACCGGGGAGCTGTTTTTT	CAISGPRTGLGWNTGELFF
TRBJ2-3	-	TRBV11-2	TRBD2	TGTGCCAGCAGCTTGGGATGGGGACTAGCGGGCTCCACAGATACGCAGTATTTT	CASSLGWGLAGSTDTQYF
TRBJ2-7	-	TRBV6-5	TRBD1	TGTGCCAGCAGGTTGACAGGGGGCCTACTTATTGAGCAGTACTTC	CASRLTGGLLIEQYF
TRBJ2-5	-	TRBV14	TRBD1	TGTGCCAGCAGCCCTCATGGCAGGGGGCGCGGGGAGACCCAGTACTTC	CASSPHGRGRGETQYF
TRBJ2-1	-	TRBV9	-	TGTGCCAGCAGCGCGACCACACCGGGACGGGGGTTGAGTGAGCAGTTCTTC	CASSATTPGRGLSEQFF
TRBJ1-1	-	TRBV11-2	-	TGTGCCAGCAGCTTAGTGGGGGCAACTGAAGCTTTCTTT	CASSLVGATEAFF